This T cell receptor (beta chain) was documented in a study of T cell repertoires in cytomegalovirus infection. Study background: In the study, CMV epitopes included recently identified HLA-C-restricted and well-studied HLA-B-restricted ones.

MiXCR was run by TCRdb on the reads, yielding one entry per CDR3 protein. The sample lists 680,000 or so distinct CDR3 sequences; around a third were seen once. The germline CDR1 and CDR2 sequences are MDHEN and SYDVKM. This CDR3 region has 14 residues. Trimming left V 5 bases short and J 8 bases short, with 15 bases between. About this clonotype itself: What it binds is unknown.

Material: cultured PBMCs, obtained from culture after CMV antigen stimulation. The receptor comes from a human donor in good health (CMV status not recorded). Some clones in this sample may be carry-over from other donors' samples. The rearrangement links TRBV28 to TRBJ1-4; TRBD1 might be the D (6 bases). The CDR3 here is CASSHSRGGEKLFF. The DNA of the CDR3 is TGTGCCAGCAGTCACTCCAGGGGAGGCGAAAAACTGTTTTTT.